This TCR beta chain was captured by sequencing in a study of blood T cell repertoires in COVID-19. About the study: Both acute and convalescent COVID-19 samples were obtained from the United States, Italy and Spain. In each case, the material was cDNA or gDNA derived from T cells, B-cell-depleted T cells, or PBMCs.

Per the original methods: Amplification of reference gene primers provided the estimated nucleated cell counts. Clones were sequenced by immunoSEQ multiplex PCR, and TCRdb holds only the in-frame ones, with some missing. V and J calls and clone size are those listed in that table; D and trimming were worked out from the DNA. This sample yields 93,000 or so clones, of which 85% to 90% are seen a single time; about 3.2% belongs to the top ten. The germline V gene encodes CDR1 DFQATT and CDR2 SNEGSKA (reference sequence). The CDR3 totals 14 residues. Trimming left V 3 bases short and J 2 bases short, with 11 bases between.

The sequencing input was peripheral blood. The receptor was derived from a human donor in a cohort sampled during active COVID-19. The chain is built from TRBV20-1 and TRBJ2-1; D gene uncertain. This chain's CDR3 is CSASPPRAYNEQFF. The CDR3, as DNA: TGCAGTGCTAGTCCTCCCCGAGCCTACAATGAGCAGTTCTTC.